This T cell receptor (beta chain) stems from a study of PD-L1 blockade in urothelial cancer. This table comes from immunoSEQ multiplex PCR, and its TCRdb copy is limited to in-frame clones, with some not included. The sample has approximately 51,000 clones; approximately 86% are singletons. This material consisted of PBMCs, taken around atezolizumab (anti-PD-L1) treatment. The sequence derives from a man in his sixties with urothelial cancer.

The CDR3 DNA reads as TGTGCCAGCAGCTTGGAGGGACTACAAGAGACCCAGTACTTC. Translated: CASSLEGLQETQYF. The V call is TRBV5-6, the J call TRBJ2-5; 7 bases are shared with TRBD2. The germline gives CDR1 SGHDT, CDR2 YYEEEE. The CDR3 is made up of 14 amino acids. V was clipped by 0 bases and J by 2 bases; unmatched bases: 1.